The present T cell receptor beta chain was sequenced within a study of shared clonotypes between healthy human individuals. Study-level points and caveats: Larger richness was generally estimated for naive than memory subsets. Against clonotypes common to all four donors, non-shared ones had lower generation probabilities.

The assay used deep level. Authors' methods: Filtering differed because ImmunoSEQ produced junction-only sequences that carried no quality scores. Measured with immunoSEQ multiplex PCR; TCRdb has only the in-frame clones, and not every one. The V and J calls and the clone size are those of that table, but D and trimming were determined from the DNA. This sample has about 2.4 million clones, with more than 90% found just once. Looked up from germline, CDR1 is SGHTA and CDR2 is FQGNSA. This CDR3 has 17 residues. J gave up 9 bases and V 2 bases, and 16 bases lay outside the gene matches. On this clone itself: Its specificity is not known.

This TCR derives from a man younger than 30 in good health. The sequencing sample was made of naive CD4+ T cells sorted from blood. Subset given: CD45RA+ positively selected. The chain carries TRBV7-2 and TRBJ2-1; TRBD2 agrees at 7 bases. CDR3 DNA sequence: TGTGCCAGCAGCTTAAGGGCTAGCGGAGCCTATACTGTTGAGCAGTTCTTC. It is translated as CASSLRASGAYTVEQFF.